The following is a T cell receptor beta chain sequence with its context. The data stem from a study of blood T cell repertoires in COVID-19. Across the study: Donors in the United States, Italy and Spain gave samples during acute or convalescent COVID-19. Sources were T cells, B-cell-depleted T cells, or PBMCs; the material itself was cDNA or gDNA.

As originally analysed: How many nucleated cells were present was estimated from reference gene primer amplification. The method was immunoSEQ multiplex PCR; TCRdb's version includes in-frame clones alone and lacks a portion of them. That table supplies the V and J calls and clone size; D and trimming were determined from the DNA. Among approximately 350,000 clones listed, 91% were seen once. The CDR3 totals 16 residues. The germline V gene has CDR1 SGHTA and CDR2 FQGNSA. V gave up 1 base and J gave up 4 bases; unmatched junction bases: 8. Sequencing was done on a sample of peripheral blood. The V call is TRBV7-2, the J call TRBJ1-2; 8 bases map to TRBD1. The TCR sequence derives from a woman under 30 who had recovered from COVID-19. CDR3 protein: CASSLDVGQGAYGYTF. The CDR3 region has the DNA TGTGCCAGCAGCTTAGACGTCGGTCAGGGGGCCTATGGCTACACCTTC.